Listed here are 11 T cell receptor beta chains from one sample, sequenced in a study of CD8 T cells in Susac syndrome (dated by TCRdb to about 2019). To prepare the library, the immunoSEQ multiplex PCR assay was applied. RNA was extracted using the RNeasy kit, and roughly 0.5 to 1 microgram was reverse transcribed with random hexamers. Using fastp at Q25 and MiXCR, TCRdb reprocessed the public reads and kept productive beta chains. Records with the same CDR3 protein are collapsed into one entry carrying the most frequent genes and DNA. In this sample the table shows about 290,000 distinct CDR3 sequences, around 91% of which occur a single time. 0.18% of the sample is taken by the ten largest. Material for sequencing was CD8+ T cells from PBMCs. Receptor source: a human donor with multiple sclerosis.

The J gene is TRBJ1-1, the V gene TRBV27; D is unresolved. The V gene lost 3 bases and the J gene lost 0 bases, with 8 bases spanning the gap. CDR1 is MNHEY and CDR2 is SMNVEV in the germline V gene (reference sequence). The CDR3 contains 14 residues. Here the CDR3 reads CASSLTSVNTEAFF. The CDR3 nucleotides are TGTGCCAGCAGTTTGACCAGTGTGAACACTGAAGCTTTCTTT.

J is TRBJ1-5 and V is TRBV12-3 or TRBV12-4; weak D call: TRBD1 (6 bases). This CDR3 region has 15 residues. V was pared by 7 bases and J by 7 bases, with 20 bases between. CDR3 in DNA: TGTGCCAGCACTCCGGGGGGGCAGACGGACCAGCCCCAGCATTTT. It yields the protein CASTPGGQTDQPQHF.

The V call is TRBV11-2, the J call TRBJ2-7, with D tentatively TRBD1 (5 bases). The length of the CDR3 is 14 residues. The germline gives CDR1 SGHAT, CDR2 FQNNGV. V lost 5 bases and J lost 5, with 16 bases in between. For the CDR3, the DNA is TGTGCCAGCAGCCCTTACCAGGGTTCCCACGAGCAGTACTTC. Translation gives CASSPYQGSHEQYF.

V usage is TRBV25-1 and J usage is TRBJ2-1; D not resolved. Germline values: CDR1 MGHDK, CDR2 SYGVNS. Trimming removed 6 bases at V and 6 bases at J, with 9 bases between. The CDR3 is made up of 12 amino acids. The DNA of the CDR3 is TGTGCCAGCAGCACCGACGGCAATGAGCAGTTCTTC. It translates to CASSTDGNEQFF.

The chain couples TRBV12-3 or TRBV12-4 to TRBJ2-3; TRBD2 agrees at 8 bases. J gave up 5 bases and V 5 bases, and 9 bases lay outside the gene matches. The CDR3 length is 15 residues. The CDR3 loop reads CASSLLTSEGDTQYF. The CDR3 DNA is TGTGCCAGCAGTCTCTTGACTAGCGAGGGAGATACGCAGTATTTT.

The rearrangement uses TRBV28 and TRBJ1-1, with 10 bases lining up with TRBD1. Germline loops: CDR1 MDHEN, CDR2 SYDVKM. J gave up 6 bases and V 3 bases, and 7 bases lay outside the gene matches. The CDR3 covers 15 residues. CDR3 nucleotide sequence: TGTGCCAGCAGTTTTCCCGACAGGGGGCTCTCTGAAGCTTTCTTT. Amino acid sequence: CASSFPDRGLSEAFF.

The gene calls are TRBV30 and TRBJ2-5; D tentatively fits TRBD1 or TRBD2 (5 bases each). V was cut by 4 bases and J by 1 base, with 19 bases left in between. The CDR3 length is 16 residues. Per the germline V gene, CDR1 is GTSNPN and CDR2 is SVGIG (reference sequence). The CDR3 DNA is TGTGCCTGGAATGAGGGACGTAATAAACTCCAAGAGACCCAGTACTTC. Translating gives CAWNEGRNKLQETQYF.

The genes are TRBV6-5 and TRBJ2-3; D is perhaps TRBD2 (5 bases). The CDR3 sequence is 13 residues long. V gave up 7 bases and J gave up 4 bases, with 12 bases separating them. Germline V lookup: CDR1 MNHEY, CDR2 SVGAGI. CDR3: CASMPRGADTQYF. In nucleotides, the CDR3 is TGTGCCAGCATGCCCCGGGGAGCAGATACGCAGTATTTT.

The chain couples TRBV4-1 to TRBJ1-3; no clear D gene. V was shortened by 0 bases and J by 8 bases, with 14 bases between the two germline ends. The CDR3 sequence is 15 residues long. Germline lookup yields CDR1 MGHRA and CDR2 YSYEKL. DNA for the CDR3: TGCGCCAGCAGCCAAGATGCCGATTTTCCGGACACCATATATTTT. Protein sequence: CASSQDADFPDTIYF.

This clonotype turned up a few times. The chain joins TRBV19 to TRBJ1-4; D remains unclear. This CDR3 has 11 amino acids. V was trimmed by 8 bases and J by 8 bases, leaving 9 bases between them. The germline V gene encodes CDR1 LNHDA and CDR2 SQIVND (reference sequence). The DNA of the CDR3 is TGTGCCAGTTCCCTGGACGAAAAACTGTTTTTT. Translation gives CASSLDEKLFF.

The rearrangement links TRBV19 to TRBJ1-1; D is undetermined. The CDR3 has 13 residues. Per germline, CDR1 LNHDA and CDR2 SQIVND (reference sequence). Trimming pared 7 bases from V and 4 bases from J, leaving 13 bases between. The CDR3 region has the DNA TGTGCCAGTAAAGAGGGAGCGGGCACTGAAGCTTTCTTT. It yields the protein CASKEGAGTEAFF.